The 16 T cell receptor beta chains below come from one sample, sequenced in a study of chemoradiotherapy in HPV16-positive cancers. Sequencing used immunoSEQ multiplex PCR; TCRdb keeps in-frame clones, though not all of them. The table has under 40,000 clones, roughly nine tenths seen once. Here the sequenced sample was blood, taken from a patient who underwent chemoradiotherapy. The source of these receptors is a human donor with HPV-associated anogenital cancer.

The chain carries TRBV2 and TRBJ2-5, with 7 bases identical to TRBD1. Looked up from germline, CDR1 is SNHLY and CDR2 is FYNNEI. Germline trimming cut 6 bases from V and 1 base from J; bases unmatched to any gene: 5. This CDR3 contains 14 residues. The CDR3 region is CASRGGRAQETQYF. The CDR3 DNA reads TGTGCCAGCAGAGGGGGCAGGGCCCAAGAGACCCAGTACTTC.

DNA of the CDR3: TGTGCCAGCGCTTTGGCGGGGGGTTCCAATGAGCAGTTCTTC. Encoded protein: CASALAGGSNEQFF. V is TRBV2 and J is TRBJ2-1; the match to TRBD2 covers 8 bases. Germline V gene lookup returns CDR1 SNHLY and CDR2 FYNNEI. The CDR3 runs 14 residues. Trimming at V came to 8 bases and at J to 6 bases, leaving 9 bases not matched to a gene.

This chain uses TRBV11-2 with TRBJ2-2, with D perhaps matching TRBD1 or TRBD2 (5 bases each). CDR3 size: 20 residues. Germline CDR1 reads SGHAT; CDR2 reads FQNNGV. The germline V and J ends were trimmed by 0 bases and 8 bases, with 28 bases remaining between them. In DNA, the CDR3 is TGTGCCAGCAGCTTAGAGGGGCAATTTGGGAGACTTACGTTGGATGGGGAGCTGTTTTTT. The encoded protein is CASSLEGQFGRLTLDGELFF.

The chain employs TRBV19 and TRBJ1-5, with D unclear. This CDR3 comprises 14 residues. CDR1 and CDR2 from the germline V gene are LNHDA and SQIVND (reference sequence). Trimming took off 4 bases at V and 2 bases at J, with 9 bases between the two ends. CDR3 coding DNA: TGTGCCAGTAGTACGGAAAGAGGCAATCAGCCCCAGCATTTT. It codes for CASSTERGNQPQHF.

This chain links TRBV7-2 with TRBJ2-7, with D perhaps TRBD2 (6 bases). The germline V and J ends were trimmed by 5 bases and 1 base, with 21 bases remaining between them. CDR3 length equals 17 residues. The V gene's germline CDR1 is SGHTA and CDR2 FQGNSA. The DNA for the CDR3 is TGTGCCAGCAGCCCAGGATCGCGGGGCAGCCTATCCTACGAGCAGTACTTC. As protein: CASSPGSRGSLSYEQYF. Full variable domain (remainder filled in from reference TRBV7-2 and TRBJ2-7): GAGVSQSPSNKVTEKGKDVELRCDPISGHTALYWYRQSLGQGLEFLIYFQGNSAPDKSGLPSDRFSAERTGGSVSTLTIQRTQQEDSAVYLCASSPGSRGSLSYEQYFGPGTRLTVT.

The V gene is TRBV7-2, the J gene TRBJ2-5; TRBD2 aligns across 10 bases. Germline V gives CDR1 SGHTA, CDR2 FQGNSA. The CDR3 has 14 amino acids. The J segment lost 5 bases and the V segment lost 3 bases, leaving 3 bases of the junction unmatched. Here the CDR3 reads CASSFTSGTETQYF. CDR3 DNA: TGTGCCAGCAGCTTCACTAGCGGGACGGAGACCCAGTACTTC.

The rearrangement uses TRBV18 and TRBJ1-1; the D gene is possibly TRBD1 (5 bases). V lost 6 bases, J lost 0 bases, and 8 bases lay in between. The length of the CDR3 is 13 residues. Per the germline V gene, CDR1 is KGHSH and CDR2 is LQKENI. The CDR3 region has the DNA TGTGCCAGCTCCCCGACAGTGAACACTGAAGCTTTCTTT. It encodes CASSPTVNTEAFF.

DNA for the CDR3: TGCAGCGTTGGGACAGGGGCCCATCAGCCCCAGCATTTT. It specifies CSVGTGAHQPQHF. The gene calls are TRBV29-1 and TRBJ1-5; 9 nucleotides align to TRBD1. Germline V gene sequence: CDR1 SQVTM, CDR2 ANQGSEA. This CDR3 is 13 amino acids long. Trimming cost V 4 bases and J 5 bases; bases outside gene matches: 3.

In its sample, this clone was seen once. The chain employs TRBV19 and TRBJ1-5, with a possible D match to TRBD1 (6 bases). This CDR3 has 14 residues. The germline CDR1 and CDR2 sequences are LNHDA and SQIVND (reference sequence). V dropped 1 base and J dropped 5 bases, with 9 bases sitting between them. The CDR3 sequence is CASSIVAGDQPQHF. The CDR3 nucleotides read TGTGCCAGTAGTATAGTCGCAGGGGATCAGCCCCAGCATTTT.

This chain links TRBV30 with TRBJ1-4; D unclear. Between the trimmed V and J ends, which lost 1 base and 4 bases, there was a span of 10 bases. Germline assignment: CDR1 GTSNPN and CDR2 SVGIG (reference sequence). The length of the CDR3 is 14 residues. The CDR3 sequence is CAWSGGRSNEKLFF. The CDR3 DNA is TGTGCCTGGAGTGGAGGGAGGAGTAATGAAAAACTGTTTTTT.

The rearrangement joins TRBV7-9 to TRBJ1-4; TRBD1 matches 8 bases. Per the germline V gene, CDR1 is SEHNR and CDR2 is FQNEAQ (reference sequence). The CDR3 is 14 amino acids. V shed 4 bases, J shed 8 bases, and the junction held 6 bases outside the gene matches. For the CDR3, the DNA is TGTGCCAGCAGCTCGGACAGGGAGGGGGAAAAACTGTTTTTT. It specifies CASSSDREGEKLFF.

This chain connects TRBV6-5 to TRBJ2-7; TRBD2 matches 14 bases. Per germline, CDR1 MNHEY and CDR2 SVGAGI. The CDR3 length is 16 residues. Trimming took 2 bases from V and 7 from J; bases not matched to a gene: 7. The CDR3 bases are TGTGCCAGCAGTTACATTAGGACTAGCGGGGGGTCGGAGCAGTACTTC. Its translation: CASSYIRTSGGSEQYF.

The V and J genes are TRBV7-6 and TRBJ2-4; tentative D call: TRBD2 (5 bases). The germline V gene has CDR1 SGHVS and CDR2 FNYEAQ. V was pared by 1 base and J by 6 bases, with 7 bases between. The CDR3 is 13 amino acids. The CDR3 reads CASSLVLVNIQYF. Here the CDR3 DNA reads TGTGCCAGCAGCTTAGTACTAGTAAACATTCAGTACTTC.

This chain joins TRBV30 and TRBJ2-7; 8 nucleotides line up with TRBD1. CDR1 is GTSNPN and CDR2 is SVGIG in the germline V gene (reference sequence). V dropped 4 bases and J dropped 4; count of bases not matched to a gene: 9. The CDR3 is made up of 14 amino acids. The CDR3 protein is CAWTPDRGTYEQYF. The CDR3 DNA follows: TGTGCCTGGACGCCCGACAGGGGAACGTACGAGCAGTACTTC.

CDR3 in DNA: TGTGCCAGCAATCCGGGACAGGGTCACAATGAGCAGTTCTTC. Translated, it gives CASNPGQGHNEQFF. This chain uses TRBV7-2 with TRBJ2-1; 9 bases agree with TRBD1. CDR1 is SGHTA, CDR2 FQGNSA, per germline. V lost 7 bases and J lost 5; bases outside the gene matches: 6. The CDR3 has 14 residues. The full variable domain, its missing parts supplied by reference TRBV7-2 and TRBJ2-1, is GAGVSQSPSNKVTEKGKDVELRCDPISGHTALYWYRQSLGQGLEFLIYFQGNSAPDKSGLPSDRFSAERTGGSVSTLTIQRTQQEDSAVYLCASNPGQGHNEQFFGPGTRLTVL.

A single count supports this clone. The rearrangement links TRBV6-5 to TRBJ2-7, with D unclear. CDR1 and CDR2 from the germline V gene are MNHEY and SVGAGI. CDR3 size: 15 residues. Trimming shortened V by 5 bases and J by 0 bases, and 14 bases separated the two germline ends. The CDR3 protein is CASSNPGRSSYEQYF. CDR3 bases: TGTGCCAGCAGTAATCCCGGACGGAGCTCCTACGAGCAGTACTTC.